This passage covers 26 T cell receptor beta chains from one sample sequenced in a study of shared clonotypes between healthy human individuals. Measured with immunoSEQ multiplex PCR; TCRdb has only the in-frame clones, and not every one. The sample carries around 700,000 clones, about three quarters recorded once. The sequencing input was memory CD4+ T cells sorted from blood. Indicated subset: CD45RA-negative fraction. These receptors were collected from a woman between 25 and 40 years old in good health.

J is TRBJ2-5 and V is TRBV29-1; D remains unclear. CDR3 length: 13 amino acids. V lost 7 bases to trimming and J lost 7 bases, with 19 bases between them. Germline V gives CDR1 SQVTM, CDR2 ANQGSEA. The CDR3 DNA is TGCAGCGGCTACCAATCTGGCTCCGGGACCCAGTACTTC. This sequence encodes CSGYQSGSGTQYF.

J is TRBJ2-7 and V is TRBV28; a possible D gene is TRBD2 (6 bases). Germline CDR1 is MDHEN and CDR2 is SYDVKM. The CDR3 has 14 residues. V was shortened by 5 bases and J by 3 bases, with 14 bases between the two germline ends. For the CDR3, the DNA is TGTGCCAGCAGTCTACCCGTCGGGGGCTACGAGCAGTACTTC. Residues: CASSLPVGGYEQYF.

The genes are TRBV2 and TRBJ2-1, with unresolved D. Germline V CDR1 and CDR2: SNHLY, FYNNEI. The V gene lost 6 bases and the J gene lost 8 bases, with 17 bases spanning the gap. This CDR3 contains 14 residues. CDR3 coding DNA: TGTGCCAGCAGGAGCGACTCTACGGCGGATGAGCAGTTCTTC. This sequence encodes CASRSDSTADEQFF. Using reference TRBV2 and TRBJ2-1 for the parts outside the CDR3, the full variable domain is EPEVTQTPSHQVTQMGQEVILRCVPISNHLYFYWYRQILGQKVEFLVSFYNNEISEKSEIFDDQFSVERPDGSNFTLKIRSTKLEDSAMYFCASRSDSTADEQFFGPGTRLTVL.

CDR3 protein: CATGNYGYTF. The CDR3, as DNA: TGTGCCACAGGGAACTATGGCTACACCTTC. The rearrangement links TRBV6-1 to TRBJ1-2; D might be TRBD1 (5 bases). CDR1 and CDR2 from the germline V gene are MNHNS and SASEGT. The CDR3 has 10 residues. V was shortened by 10 bases and J by 2 bases, with 5 bases between the two germline ends.

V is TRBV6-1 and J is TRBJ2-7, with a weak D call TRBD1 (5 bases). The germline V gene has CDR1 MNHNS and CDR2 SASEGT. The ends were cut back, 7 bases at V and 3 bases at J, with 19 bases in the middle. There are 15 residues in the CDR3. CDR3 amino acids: CASNEGAEIRYEQYF. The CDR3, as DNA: TGTGCCAGCAACGAAGGGGCCGAGATCCGCTACGAGCAGTACTTC.

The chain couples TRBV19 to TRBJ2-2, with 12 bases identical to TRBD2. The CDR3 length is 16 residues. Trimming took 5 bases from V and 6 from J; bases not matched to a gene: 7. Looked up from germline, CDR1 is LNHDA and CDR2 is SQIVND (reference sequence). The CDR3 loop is CASSPRLAGEAGELFF. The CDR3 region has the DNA TGTGCCAGTAGTCCGAGACTAGCGGGAGAGGCCGGGGAGCTGTTTTTT.

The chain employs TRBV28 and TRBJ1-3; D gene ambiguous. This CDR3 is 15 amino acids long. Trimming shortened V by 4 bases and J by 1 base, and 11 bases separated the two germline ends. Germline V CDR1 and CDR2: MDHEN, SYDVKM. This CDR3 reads CASSSFIVSGNTIYF. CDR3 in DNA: TGTGCCAGCAGTTCATTCATAGTTTCTGGAAACACCATATATTTT.

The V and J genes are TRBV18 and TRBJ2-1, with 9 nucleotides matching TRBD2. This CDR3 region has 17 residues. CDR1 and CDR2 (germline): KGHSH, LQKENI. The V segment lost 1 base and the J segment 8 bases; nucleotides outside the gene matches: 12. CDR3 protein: CASSPLMGLAGSYEQFF. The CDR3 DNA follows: TGTGCCAGCTCACCACTGATGGGGCTAGCGGGATCGTATGAGCAGTTCTTC.

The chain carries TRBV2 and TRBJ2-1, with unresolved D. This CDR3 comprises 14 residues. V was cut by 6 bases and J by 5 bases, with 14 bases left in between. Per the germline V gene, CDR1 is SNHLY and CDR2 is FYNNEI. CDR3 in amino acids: CASSVRSGHNEQFF. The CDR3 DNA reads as TGTGCCAGCAGCGTCCGGTCAGGCCACAATGAGCAGTTCTTC. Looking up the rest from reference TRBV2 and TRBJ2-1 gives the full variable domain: EPEVTQTPSHQVTQMGQEVILRCVPISNHLYFYWYRQILGQKVEFLVSFYNNEISEKSEIFDDQFSVERPDGSNFTLKIRSTKLEDSAMYFCASSVRSGHNEQFFGPGTRLTVL.

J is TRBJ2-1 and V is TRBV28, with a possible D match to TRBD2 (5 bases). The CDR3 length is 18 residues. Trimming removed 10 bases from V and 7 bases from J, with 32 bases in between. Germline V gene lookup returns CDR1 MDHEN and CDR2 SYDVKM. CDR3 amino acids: CATHPSSIGVRQYNEQFF. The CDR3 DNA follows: TGTGCCACCCACCCGTCCTCAATCGGGGTTCGTCAGTATAATGAGCAGTTCTTC.

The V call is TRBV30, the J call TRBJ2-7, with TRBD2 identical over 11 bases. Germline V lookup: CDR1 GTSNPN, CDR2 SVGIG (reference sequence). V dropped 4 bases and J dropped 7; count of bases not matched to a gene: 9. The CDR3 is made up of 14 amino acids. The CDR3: CAWTALAGVGEQYF. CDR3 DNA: TGTGCCTGGACTGCACTAGCGGGAGTGGGAGAGCAGTACTTC. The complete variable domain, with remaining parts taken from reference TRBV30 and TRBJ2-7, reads SQTIHQWPATLVQPVGSPLSLECTVEGTSNPNLYWYRQAAGRGLQLLFYSVGIGQISSEVPQNLSASRPQDRQFILSSKKLLLSDSGFYLCAWTALAGVGEQYFGPGTRLTVT.

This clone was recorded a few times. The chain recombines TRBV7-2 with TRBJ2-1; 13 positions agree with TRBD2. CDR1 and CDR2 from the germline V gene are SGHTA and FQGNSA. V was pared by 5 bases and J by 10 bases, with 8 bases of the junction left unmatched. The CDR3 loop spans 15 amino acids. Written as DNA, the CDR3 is TGTGCCAGCAGCACCGGGACTAGCGGGGTTCGGGAGCAGTTCTTC. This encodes CASSTGTSGVREQFF.

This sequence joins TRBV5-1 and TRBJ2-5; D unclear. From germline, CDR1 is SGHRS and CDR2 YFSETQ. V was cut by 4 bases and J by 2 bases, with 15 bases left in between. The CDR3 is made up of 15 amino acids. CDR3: CASSPEGRVQETQYF. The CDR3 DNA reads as TGCGCCAGCAGCCCCGAAGGACGGGTACAAGAGACCCAGTACTTC. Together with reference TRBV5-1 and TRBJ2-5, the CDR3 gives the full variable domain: KAGVTQTPRYLIKTRGQQVTLSCSPISGHRSVSWYQQTPGQGLQFLFEYFSETQRNKGNFPGRFSGRQFSNSRSEMNVSTLELGDSALYLCASSPEGRVQETQYFGPGTRLLVL.

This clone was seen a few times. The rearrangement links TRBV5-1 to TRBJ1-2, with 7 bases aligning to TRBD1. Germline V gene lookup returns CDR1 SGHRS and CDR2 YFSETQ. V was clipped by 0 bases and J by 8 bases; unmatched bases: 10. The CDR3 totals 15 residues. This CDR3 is CASSLGGTASGGYTF. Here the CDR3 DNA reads TGCGCCAGCAGCTTGGGTGGGACAGCCTCGGGGGGCTACACCTTC. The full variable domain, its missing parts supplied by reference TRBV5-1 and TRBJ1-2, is KAGVTQTPRYLIKTRGQQVTLSCSPISGHRSVSWYQQTPGQGLQFLFEYFSETQRNKGNFPGRFSGRQFSNSRSEMNVSTLELGDSALYLCASSLGGTASGGYTFGSGTRLTVV.

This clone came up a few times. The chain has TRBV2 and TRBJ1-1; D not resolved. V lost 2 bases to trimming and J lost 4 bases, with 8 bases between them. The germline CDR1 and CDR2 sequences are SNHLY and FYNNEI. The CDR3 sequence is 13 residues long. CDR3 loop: CASSELAGTEAFF. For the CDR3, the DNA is TGTGCCAGCAGTGAATTGGCGGGCACTGAAGCTTTCTTT.

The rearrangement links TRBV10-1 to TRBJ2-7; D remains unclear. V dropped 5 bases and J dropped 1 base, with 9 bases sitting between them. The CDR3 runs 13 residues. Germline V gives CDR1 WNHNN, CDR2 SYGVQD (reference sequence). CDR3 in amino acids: CASSPTRSYEQYF. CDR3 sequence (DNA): TGCGCCAGCAGTCCCACGAGATCCTACGAGCAGTACTTC.

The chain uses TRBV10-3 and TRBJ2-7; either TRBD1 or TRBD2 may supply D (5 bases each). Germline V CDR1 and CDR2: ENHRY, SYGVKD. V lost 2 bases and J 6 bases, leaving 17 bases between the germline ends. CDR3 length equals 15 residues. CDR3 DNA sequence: TGTGCCATCAGTGAGACCCAGGGTGAAGGGAGCGAGCAGTACTTC. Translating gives CAISETQGEGSEQYF.

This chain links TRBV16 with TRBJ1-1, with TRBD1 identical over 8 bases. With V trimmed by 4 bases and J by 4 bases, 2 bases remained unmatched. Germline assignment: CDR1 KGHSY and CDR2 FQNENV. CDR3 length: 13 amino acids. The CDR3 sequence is CASSRQGFTEAFF. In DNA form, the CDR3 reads TGTGCCAGCAGCCGACAGGGGTTCACTGAAGCTTTCTTT.

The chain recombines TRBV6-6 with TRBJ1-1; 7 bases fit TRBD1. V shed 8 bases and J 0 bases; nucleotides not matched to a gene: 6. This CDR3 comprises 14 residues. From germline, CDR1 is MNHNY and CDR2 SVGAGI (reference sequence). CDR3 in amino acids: CASSKGAMNTEAFF. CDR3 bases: TGTGCCAGCTCGAAGGGGGCCATGAACACTGAAGCTTTCTTT.

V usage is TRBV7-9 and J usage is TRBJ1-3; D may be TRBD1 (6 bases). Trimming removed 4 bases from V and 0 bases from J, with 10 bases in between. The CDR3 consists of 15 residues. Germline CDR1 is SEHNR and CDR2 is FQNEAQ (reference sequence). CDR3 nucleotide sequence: TGTGCCAGCAGCTCCGACAGGAGCTCTGGAAACACCATATATTTT. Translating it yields CASSSDRSSGNTIYF.

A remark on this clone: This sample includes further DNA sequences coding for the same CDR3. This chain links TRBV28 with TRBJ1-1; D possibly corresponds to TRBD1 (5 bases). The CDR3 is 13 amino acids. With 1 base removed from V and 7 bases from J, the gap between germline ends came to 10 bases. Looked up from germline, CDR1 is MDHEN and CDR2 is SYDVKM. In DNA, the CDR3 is TGTGCCAGCAGTTTATCAGGGAGAGGTGAAGCTTTCTTT. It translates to CASSLSGRGEAFF.

The chain's CDR3 is CASSLTGIQTYGYTF. CDR3 DNA sequence: TGTGCCAGCAGCTTAACAGGGATTCAAACCTATGGCTACACCTTC. The V and J genes are TRBV7-9 and TRBJ1-2; D might be TRBD1 (6 bases). The CDR3 has 15 amino acids. Trimming left V 2 bases short and J 4 bases short, with 14 bases between. Germline CDR1 is SEHNR and CDR2 is FQNEAQ (reference sequence).

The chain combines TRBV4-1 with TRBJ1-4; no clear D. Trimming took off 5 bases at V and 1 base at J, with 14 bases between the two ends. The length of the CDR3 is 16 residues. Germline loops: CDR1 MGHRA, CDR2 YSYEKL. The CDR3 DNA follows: TGCGCCAGCAGCTACTTTCCTCTTTTAACTAATGAAAAACTGTTTTTT. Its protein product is CASSYFPLLTNEKLFF.

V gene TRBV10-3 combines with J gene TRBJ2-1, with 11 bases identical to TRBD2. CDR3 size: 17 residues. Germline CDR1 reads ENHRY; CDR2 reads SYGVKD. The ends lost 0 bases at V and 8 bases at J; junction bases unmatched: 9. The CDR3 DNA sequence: TGTGCCATCAGTGAGTCCCAGGGAATAGCGGGAGGGGATGAGCAGTTCTTC. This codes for CAISESQGIAGGDEQFF.

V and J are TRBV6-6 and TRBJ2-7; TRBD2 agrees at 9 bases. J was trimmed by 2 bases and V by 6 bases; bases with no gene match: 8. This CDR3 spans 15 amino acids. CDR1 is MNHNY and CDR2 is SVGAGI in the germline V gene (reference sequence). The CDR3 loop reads CASSPGTSRTYEQYF. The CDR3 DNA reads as TGTGCCAGCAGCCCCGGGACTAGCAGAACCTACGAGCAGTACTTC.

In DNA, the CDR3 is TGTGCCAGCATGAAGACCACGTCGAACACCGGGGAGCTGTTTTTT. Its translation: CASMKTTSNTGELFF. J is TRBJ2-2 and V is TRBV2, with D unresolved. This CDR3 is 15 amino acids long. Trimming stripped 7 bases from V and 0 bases from J, with 12 bases between. Germline V gives CDR1 SNHLY, CDR2 FYNNEI.